The 13 T cell receptor beta chains below were found in one sample sequenced in a study of blood T cell dynamics during melanoma immunotherapy. Study-level points and caveats: Immune-effector CD8+ cells best matched cell-free DNA CDR3 sequences and were most clonal.

The time point was: week 3, after first cycle of checkpoint inhibitor. Memory T cells counted as immune-effector cells when CD3+ CD4- CD8+ CD45RA- CD45RO-high CD27- CCR7-. Their antigen targets remain unknown. Method: immunoSEQ multiplex PCR; TCRdb's copy keeps in-frame clones and lacks some. The sample includes around 930 clones, approximately 73% of them seen just once. The starting material was CD8+ T cells from blood, obtained from a patient treated with checkpoint blockade. These receptors all stem from a human donor with melanoma.

This clone was found once. This chain connects TRBV18 to TRBJ1-1, with a tentative D call TRBD1 (6 bases). V lost 0 bases to trimming and J lost 4 bases, with 9 bases between them. CDR3 length: 14 amino acids. Germline V gives CDR1 KGHSH, CDR2 LQKENI. This chain's CDR3 is CASSPPGGSTEAFF. As DNA, the CDR3 is TGTGCCAGCTCACCACCAGGGGGGAGCACTGAAGCTTTCTTT.

The chain employs TRBV27 and TRBJ2-1; either TRBD1 or TRBD2 may fit D (5 bases each). V was shortened by 4 bases and J by 3 bases, with 10 bases between the two germline ends. In germline, CDR1 is MNHEY, CDR2 SMNVEV (reference sequence). CDR3 length: 14 residues. The CDR3 here is CASSSGPIYNEQFF. CDR3 nucleotides: TGTGCCAGCAGTTCGGGGCCAATCTACAATGAGCAGTTCTTC.

The J gene is TRBJ1-1, the V gene TRBV2; no clear D gene. Deletions cut 2 bases from V and 0 bases from J, with 7 bases between. Germline CDR1 is SNHLY and CDR2 is FYNNEI. The CDR3 has 14 amino acids. This CDR3 reads CASSESLLNTEAFF. CDR3 in DNA: TGTGCCAGCAGTGAATCTCTTTTGAACACTGAAGCTTTCTTT.

The chain uses TRBV5-1 and TRBJ2-7, with 8 bases lining up with TRBD1. This CDR3 is built from 15 residues. The germline V gene encodes CDR1 SGHRS and CDR2 YFSETQ. The V and J ends lost 3 bases and 2 bases, in that order; junction bases with no gene match: 7. Written as DNA, the CDR3 is TGCGCCAGCAGCTCTACCGGGACAGGAGCCTACGAGCAGTACTTC. Protein: CASSSTGTGAYEQYF.

This sequence joins TRBV11-2 and TRBJ2-2; TRBD2 matches 7 bases. Germline CDR1 SGHAT, CDR2 FQNNGV. The CDR3 covers 16 residues. Germline trimming cut 3 bases from V and 2 bases from J; bases unmatched to any gene: 6. CDR3 sequence (DNA): TGTGCCAGCAGCTTGAGGCCTAGCGGAAACACCGGGGAGCTGTTTTTT. Amino acid sequence: CASSLRPSGNTGELFF.

This sequence joins TRBV5-1 and TRBJ2-1; 12 bases align to TRBD2. The V gene end was trimmed by 2 bases and the J gene end by 2 bases; junction bases not matched to a gene: 14. The germline V gene has CDR1 SGHRS and CDR2 YFSETQ. The CDR3 covers 20 residues. The CDR3 DNA follows: TGCGCCAGCAGCTTCTCCGACTATTTTCTAGCGGGAGGGACCTACAATGAGCAGTTCTTC. This translates into CASSFSDYFLAGGTYNEQFF. Full variable domain (outside the CDR3, taken from reference TRBV5-1 and TRBJ2-1): KAGVTQTPRYLIKTRGQQVTLSCSPISGHRSVSWYQQTPGQGLQFLFEYFSETQRNKGNFPGRFSGRQFSNSRSEMNVSTLELGDSALYLCASSFSDYFLAGGTYNEQFFGPGTRLTVL.

In its sample, this clone was seen a few times. This sequence joins TRBV2 and TRBJ1-3; D is uncertain. Trimming pared 3 bases from V and 0 bases from J, leaving 9 bases between. The CDR3 spans 15 residues. The germline CDR1 and CDR2 sequences are SNHLY and FYNNEI. CDR3 DNA: TGTGCCAGCAGTGAGACTCCTAGCTCTGGAAACACCATATATTTT. It is translated as CASSETPSSGNTIYF.

The genes are TRBV5-5 and TRBJ1-4; unclear D gene. V was pared by 4 bases and J by 3 bases, with 7 bases between. Germline values: CDR1 SGHKS, CDR2 YYEKEE (reference sequence). The CDR3 runs 13 residues. CDR3 protein: CASSPGSNEKLFF. The CDR3 DNA reads as TGTGCCAGCAGCCCGGGATCTAATGAAAAACTGTTTTTT.

This clone turned up a few times. The J gene is TRBJ1-2, the V gene TRBV19; TRBD1 matches 7 bases. Germline lookup yields CDR1 LNHDA and CDR2 SQIVND (reference sequence). V lost 10 bases to trimming and J lost 8 bases; unmatched junction nucleotides: 7. The CDR3 is 11 residues long. The CDR3 bases are TGTGCCACCCGACAGGGTGGGGGCTACACCTTC. Translating it yields CATRQGGGYTF.

The chain is built from TRBV6-5 and TRBJ1-5; the match to TRBD1 covers 8 bases. V lost 0 bases and J lost 3; bases outside the gene matches: 4. The CDR3 consists of 16 residues. Germline lookup yields CDR1 MNHEY and CDR2 SVGAGI. CDR3 sequence: CASSYSRTGTNQPQHF. CDR3 sequence (DNA): TGTGCCAGCAGTTACTCGAGGACAGGGACCAATCAGCCCCAGCATTTT.

The chain employs TRBV7-9 and TRBJ2-4, with D maybe TRBD2 (5 bases). The ends were cut back, 8 bases at V and 7 bases at J, with 15 bases in the middle. Germline V gives CDR1 SEHNR, CDR2 FQNEAQ (reference sequence). This CDR3 is built from 13 residues. The CDR3 region has the DNA TGTGCCAGCGGTCTAGGGCGCGGGAACATTCAGTACTTC. Translation: CASGLGRGNIQYF.

A single count supports this clone. The chain's CDR3 is CASSRIAGTGGSPLHF. CDR3 coding DNA: TGTGCCAGCAGCCGCATCGCCGGGACAGGGGGCTCACCCCTCCACTTT. The chain combines TRBV7-2 with TRBJ1-6, with 12 bases fitting TRBD1. Germline CDR1 SGHTA, CDR2 FQGNSA. The CDR3 totals 16 residues. J was trimmed by 10 bases and V by 5 bases; bases with no gene match: 9.

This chain links TRBV6-5 with TRBJ2-1; D is ambiguous. CDR3 size: 13 residues. Germline-derived CDR1 and CDR2 are MNHEY and SVGAGI. The germline V and J ends were trimmed by 4 bases and 4 bases, with 8 bases remaining between them. CDR3: CASSLRGYNEQFF. DNA of the CDR3: TGTGCCAGCAGTTTGCGAGGATACAATGAGCAGTTCTTC.